One and the same sample provided the 6 T cell receptor beta chains below, sequenced in a study of cytomegalovirus exposure and HLA in healthy donors. Profiling relied on immunoSEQ multiplex PCR, and the TCRdb table lists in-frame clones only, not all of them. The table includes 120,000 or so clones, about 83% detected once. The sequenced material came from PBMCs. The receptor source for this set is a man aged 18-30 years in good health and CMV-seronegative.

This clone was seen only once. The V gene is TRBV30, the J gene TRBJ2-7; 8 nucleotides agree with TRBD2. The CDR3 has 15 amino acids. Looked up from germline, CDR1 is GTSNPN and CDR2 is SVGIG (reference sequence). V lost 4 bases to trimming and J lost 2 bases; unmatched junction nucleotides: 10. CDR3 in amino acids: CAWTDLSSGTYEQYF. In nucleotides, the CDR3 is TGTGCCTGGACCGACCTTAGTAGCGGGACCTACGAGCAGTACTTC. Complete variable domain (other parts from reference TRBV30 and TRBJ2-7): SQTIHQWPATLVQPVGSPLSLECTVEGTSNPNLYWYRQAAGRGLQLLFYSVGIGQISSEVPQNLSASRPQDRQFILSSKKLLLSDSGFYLCAWTDLSSGTYEQYFGPGTRLTVT.

The chain employs TRBV6-6 and TRBJ2-3, with a possible D match to TRBD1 (6 bases). The CDR3 covers 16 residues. V dropped 6 bases and J dropped 3 bases, with 19 bases sitting between them. Germline-derived CDR1 and CDR2 are MNHNY and SVGAGI (reference sequence). Here the CDR3 DNA reads TGTGCCAGCAGCCCAGAAGAGGGGGTTGGGACAGATACGCAGTATTTT. Amino acids: CASSPEEGVGTDTQYF.

The chain has TRBV14 and TRBJ2-1; D might be TRBD1 (5 bases). The CDR3 consists of 11 residues. V shed 3 bases and J shed 16 bases, with 13 bases lying between them. The germline gives CDR1 SGHDN, CDR2 FVKESK. The CDR3 spells CASSQRQFRFF. The DNA of the CDR3 is TGTGCCAGCAGCCAGCGACAGTTTCGTTTCTTC.

The V call is TRBV19, the J call TRBJ1-4; D possibly corresponds to TRBD1 (5 bases). The CDR3 sequence is 18 residues long. Deletions cut 0 bases from V and 1 base from J, with 15 bases between. Germline assignment: CDR1 LNHDA and CDR2 SQIVND (reference sequence). CDR3 residues: CASSIDPAGMITNEKLFF. The CDR3 DNA follows: TGTGCCAGTAGTATAGATCCGGCAGGGATGATAACTAATGAAAAACTGTTTTTT.

The V and J genes are TRBV9 and TRBJ2-7; tentatively, D is TRBD1 (5 bases). The CDR3 length is 13 residues. The germline V and J ends were trimmed by 5 bases and 0 bases, with 9 bases remaining between them. The V gene's germline CDR1 is SGDLS and CDR2 YYNGEE. The CDR3 region is CASSAGNSYEQYF. The CDR3 nucleotides read TGTGCCAGCAGTGCAGGGAACTCCTACGAGCAGTACTTC.

This clone was seen once. Here the CDR3 DNA reads TGTGCCACCAGCAGCCGACAGGGGGAAGGCTACACCTTC. This sequence encodes CATSSRQGEGYTF. The V call is TRBV15, the J call TRBJ1-2; 9 bases are a match to TRBD1. From germline, CDR1 is LNHNV and CDR2 YYDKDF (reference sequence). Trimming cost V 3 bases and J 8 bases; bases outside gene matches: 4. The CDR3 has 13 amino acids.